These 24 T cell receptor beta chains share one sample of origin, sequenced in a study of T cell repertoires in cytomegalovirus infection. TCRdb analysed the reads with MiXCR anew, one entry per CDR3 protein. The sample gives some 100,000 distinct CDR3 sequences, around 22% of which show up once; roughly two fifths is in the top ten. Material for sequencing was CD8+ T cells from PBMCs. The receptors originated from a human donor in good health (CMV status not recorded). Some clones in this sample may be carry-over from other donors' samples.

The genes are TRBV20-1 and TRBJ1-1; D unresolved. Trimming shortened V by 0 bases and J by 4 bases, and 3 bases separated the two germline ends. Germline lookup yields CDR1 DFQATT and CDR2 SNEGSKA (reference sequence). The CDR3 is made up of 11 amino acids. The CDR3 coding sequence is TGCAGTGCTAGAGAGGCCACTGAAGCTTTCTTT. Protein product: CSAREATEAFF.

The rearrangement joins TRBV29-1 to TRBJ2-7; D could derive from TRBD1 or TRBD2 (5 bases each). This CDR3 is built from 13 residues. Trimming cost V 4 bases and J 6 bases, with 16 bases left between them. Germline values: CDR1 SQVTM, CDR2 ANQGSEA. Here the CDR3 reads CSVGRGVGSEQYF. The CDR3 DNA reads TGCAGCGTTGGAAGGGGAGTCGGTTCCGAGCAGTACTTC.

The table lists this clonotype with a few counts. The chain joins TRBV12-3 or TRBV12-4 to TRBJ1-2; 7 bases are shared with TRBD1. The V segment lost 1 base and the J segment 3 bases; nucleotides outside the gene matches: 2. This CDR3 has 14 amino acids. DNA for the CDR3: TGTGCCAGCAGTTTAGAGGGGGCGCACTATGGCTACACCTTC. Protein sequence: CASSLEGAHYGYTF.

This clonotype was counted between two and nine times. The gene calls are TRBV6-2 or TRBV6-3 and TRBJ2-7, with 9 nucleotides matching TRBD2. The CDR3 covers 16 residues. Trimming removed 6 bases from V and 0 bases from J; junction bases left unmatched: 9. Germline CDR1 is MNHEY and CDR2 is SVGEGT. CDR3 sequence reads: CASSSTYSGSSYEQYF. In DNA, the CDR3 is TGTGCCAGCAGCTCCACCTATAGCGGGAGCTCCTACGAGCAGTACTTC.

At least ten counts were recorded for this clonotype. This rearrangement joins TRBV19 to TRBJ2-1; 9 bases agree with TRBD1. This CDR3 spans 14 amino acids. Germline V gene data show CDR1 as LNHDA and CDR2 as SQIVND (reference sequence). Germline trimming cut 5 bases from V and 5 bases from J; bases unmatched to any gene: 4. CDR3 region: CASSPGTGNNEQFF. The CDR3, as DNA: TGTGCCAGTAGTCCCGGGACAGGGAACAATGAGCAGTTCTTC.

This clonotype has a count of ten or more. V is TRBV12-3 or TRBV12-4 and J is TRBJ2-7; D not resolved. This CDR3 is built from 11 residues. Deletions cut 5 bases from V and 6 bases from J, with 8 bases between. The CDR3 nucleotides are TGTGCCAGCAGTGAATCGGGCGAGCAGTACTTC. Encoded protein: CASSESGEQYF.

This clonotype was seen a single time. The J gene is TRBJ2-7, the V gene TRBV11-2; 7 positions agree with TRBD2. CDR3 length equals 14 residues. The V and J ends lost 5 bases and 3 bases, in that order; junction bases with no gene match: 7. Germline V gives CDR1 SGHAT, CDR2 FQNNGV. CDR3 protein: CASSAQTGGYEQYF. The DNA of the CDR3 is TGTGCCAGCAGCGCGCAGACGGGGGGCTACGAGCAGTACTTC.

This clonotype was seen repeatedly, ten times or more. V is TRBV29-1 and J is TRBJ2-7; TRBD1 aligns across 7 bases. The CDR3 runs to 13 residues. Germline V gives CDR1 SQVTM, CDR2 ANQGSEA. Trimming took 7 bases from V and 1 from J; bases not matched to a gene: 7. DNA of the CDR3: TGCAGCGCGAAGGGGGCCAGATCCTACGAGCAGTACTTC. Translating it yields CSAKGARSYEQYF.

This clonotype has just one count. The rearrangement uses TRBV4-1 and TRBJ2-3; maybe TRBD2 (6 bases). The CDR3 loop spans 17 amino acids. V lost 0 bases, J lost 1 base, and 14 bases lay in between. Per the germline V gene, CDR1 is MGHRA and CDR2 is YSYEKL. The DNA of the CDR3 is TGCGCCAGCAGCCAAGAAGGGACCGGGGGAGGCACAGATACGCAGTATTTT. Translated, it gives CASSQEGTGGGTDTQYF.

Comments on this clonotype: At one of its ends the junction is not consistent with the germline gene, which may arise from a read error. Written as DNA, the CDR3 is TGCAGCATTGACACGCTGGGGACCACTGAAGCTTTCTTT. Its translation: CSIDTLGTTEAFF. The rearrangement joins TRBV29-1 to TRBJ1-1, with a weak D call TRBD1 (5 bases). The CDR3 length is 13 residues. Germline V lookup: CDR1 SQVTM, CDR2 ANQGSEA.

DNA for the CDR3: TGTGCCAGCACTTTACAGGGGGACAAAAACATTCAGTACTTC. Protein: CASTLQGDKNIQYF. The chain combines TRBV13 with TRBJ2-4, with TRBD1 matching over 8 bases. This CDR3 region has 14 residues. The germline gives CDR1 PRHDT, CDR2 FYEKMQ (reference sequence). The trim removed 7 bases at V and 3 bases at J, leaving 5 bases unmatched.

This clonotype occurred a few times. The V call is TRBV13, the J call TRBJ2-5, with unresolved D. Germline V lookup: CDR1 PRHDT, CDR2 FYEKMQ (reference sequence). The V and J ends lost 6 bases and 4 bases respectively, with 12 bases between them. The CDR3 sequence is 13 residues long. The CDR3 coding sequence is TGTGCCAGCAGGCGCAGTCCGGCAGAGACCCAGTACTTC. Protein: CASRRSPAETQYF.

This chain connects TRBV19 to TRBJ1-2; D is ambiguous. Trimming stripped 5 bases from V and 4 bases from J, with 11 bases between. The CDR3 covers 13 residues. CDR1 LNHDA and CDR2 SQIVND come from the germline V gene (reference sequence). The CDR3 DNA follows: TGTGCCAGTAGTCCGGGATGGAGCTATGGCTACACCTTC. Translation: CASSPGWSYGYTF. Full variable domain (outside the CDR3, taken from reference TRBV19 and TRBJ1-2): DGGITQSPKYLFRKEGQNVTLSCEQNLNHDAMYWYRQDPGQGLRLIYYSQIVNDFQKGDIAEGYSVSREKKESFPLTVTSAQKNPTAFYLCASSPGWSYGYTFGSGTRLTVV.

The chain combines TRBV28 with TRBJ2-5, with 11 positions matching TRBD1. Germline V gene lookup returns CDR1 MDHEN and CDR2 SYDVKM. This CDR3 has 15 residues. The trim removed 6 bases at V and 4 bases at J, leaving 7 bases unmatched. CDR3 coding DNA: TGTGCCAGCAGCTTTAAGGGGACAGGGGGAGAGACCCAGTACTTC. Translating gives CASSFKGTGGETQYF.

This clonotype appeared a few times. The genes are TRBV6-1 and TRBJ2-7; 8 bases map to TRBD1. The germline V gene has CDR1 MNHNS and CDR2 SASEGT. There are 15 residues in the CDR3. V was clipped by 5 bases and J by 3 bases; unmatched bases: 9. In DNA, the CDR3 is TGTGCCAGCAGTTGGTCAGGGGGCGGTTTCTACGAGCAGTACTTC. It is translated as CASSWSGGGFYEQYF.

This clonotype was counted at least ten times. The chain is built from TRBV20-1 and TRBJ2-1, with D uncertain. Trimming shortened V by 2 bases and J by 5 bases, and 16 bases separated the two germline ends. CDR1 DFQATT and CDR2 SNEGSKA come from the germline V gene (reference sequence). This CDR3 has 15 residues. CDR3 protein: CSARSRGANDNEQFF. CDR3 nucleotide sequence: TGCAGTGCTAGATCTCGCGGAGCGAACGACAATGAGCAGTTCTTC.

This clonotype was recorded at least ten times. This rearrangement joins TRBV12-3 or TRBV12-4 to TRBJ1-1, with a weak D call TRBD1 (5 bases). The CDR3 is 14 amino acids. V shed 7 bases and J shed 5 bases, with 17 bases lying between them. The CDR3 sequence is CASTPGVTGTEAFF. CDR3 sequence (DNA): TGTGCCAGCACCCCGGGGGTAACAGGAACTGAAGCTTTCTTT.

This chain links TRBV19 with TRBJ2-7, with D perhaps matching TRBD1 (6 bases). This CDR3 contains 15 residues. The V end was cut by 3 bases, the J end by 4 bases, with 16 bases between. The V gene's germline CDR1 is LNHDA and CDR2 SQIVND (reference sequence). CDR3 amino acids: CASSILGTPLYEQYF. The CDR3 DNA follows: TGTGCCAGTAGTATTCTTGGGACACCGTTATACGAGCAGTACTTC.

The J gene is TRBJ2-3, the V gene TRBV20-1; the D is unclear. Per the germline V gene, CDR1 is DFQATT and CDR2 is SNEGSKA (reference sequence). The CDR3 length is 15 residues. V was clipped by 6 bases and J by 4 bases, with 20 bases between them. In nucleotides, the CDR3 is TGCAGTGCGATCCCGTTCGGCGGCCCCTCAGATACGCAGTATTTT. Amino acids: CSAIPFGGPSDTQYF.

CDR3 loop: CASSPAGSGSQETQYF. As DNA, the CDR3 is TGTGCCAGCAGCCCGGCGGGTAGCGGGAGCCAAGAGACCCAGTACTTC. This chain links TRBV7-9 with TRBJ2-5, with 9 bases identical to TRBD2. From germline, CDR1 is SEHNR and CDR2 FQNEAQ (reference sequence). CDR3 size: 16 residues. With V trimmed by 5 bases and J by 1 base, 8 bases remained unmatched.

The V call is TRBV3-1, the J call TRBJ2-2; no firm D call. V was shortened by 2 bases and J by 4 bases, with 17 bases between the two germline ends. This CDR3 is 17 amino acids long. Germline V gene sequence: CDR1 LGHDT, CDR2 YNNKEL (reference sequence). The CDR3 is CASSQFNQDQFTGELFF. CDR3 in DNA: TGTGCCAGCAGCCAATTCAACCAGGACCAATTCACCGGGGAGCTGTTTTTT.

The rearrangement links TRBV29-1 to TRBJ2-3; 9 bases line up with TRBD2. V shed 1 base and J 5 bases; nucleotides not matched to a gene: 4. The germline V gene has CDR1 SQVTM and CDR2 ANQGSEA. The CDR3 consists of 14 residues. The chain's CDR3 is CSVEGTAGGDTQYF. The CDR3 DNA is TGCAGCGTTGAAGGGACAGCGGGGGGAGATACGCAGTATTTT.

This clonotype has only one observation. This chain uses TRBV10-3 with TRBJ2-5; 9 nucleotides line up with TRBD2. Germline CDR1 is ENHRY and CDR2 is SYGVKD. CDR3 length equals 14 residues. The J segment lost 2 bases and the V segment lost 4 bases, leaving 2 bases of the junction unmatched. The CDR3 reads CAISGSGGQETQYF. CDR3 in DNA: TGTGCCATCAGTGGTAGCGGGGGACAAGAGACCCAGTACTTC.

This clonotype was recorded a few times. The chain uses TRBV11-1 and TRBJ2-3; 10 nucleotides line up with TRBD2. With 3 bases clipped from V and 1 base from J, the junction kept 1 base outside the gene matches. Germline assignment: CDR1 SGHAT and CDR2 FQDESV (reference sequence). The CDR3 consists of 15 residues. The CDR3 DNA is TGTGCCAGCAGCTTTGGGACTAGCGGCACAGATACGCAGTATTTT. The encoded protein is CASSFGTSGTDTQYF. Full variable domain (outside the CDR3, taken from reference TRBV11-1 and TRBJ2-3): EAEVAQSPRYKITEKSQAVAFWCDPISGHATLYWYRQILGQGPELLVQFQDESVVDDSQLPKDRFSAERLKGVDSTLKIQPAELGDSAMYLCASSFGTSGTDTQYFGPGTRLTVL.